This T cell receptor (beta chain) was sequenced in a study of cytomegalovirus exposure and HLA in healthy donors. Produced via immunoSEQ multiplex PCR; TCRdb's table is partial and in-frame only. Among about 110,000 clones listed, around 90% were seen once. General study findings and limits: The study put 150 to 200 TCR beta chains on its list as cytomegalovirus-associated. Most TCR sequences proved rare, with some public TCRs found in many donors. The classifier was said to identify cytomegalovirus status with high specificity and sensitivity.

With respect to this clone: Its target is unknown.

The sequence was obtained from a woman younger than 35 in good health and CMV-seronegative. The sample was PBMCs.

This chain's CDR3 is CASSRAGPRDEQYF. In DNA form, the CDR3 reads TGCGCCAGCAGTCGAGCGGGTCCGAGGGACGAGCAGTACTTC. The chain carries TRBV10-2 and TRBJ2-7; D might be TRBD2 (6 bases). In germline, CDR1 is WSHSY, CDR2 SAAADI. Trimming removed 5 bases at V and 5 bases at J, with 16 bases between. The CDR3 covers 14 residues.